Listed below are T cell receptor beta chains from one sample, sequenced in a study of beta chain features in type 1 diabetes. Generated by immunoSEQ multiplex PCR, the TCRdb table keeps only in-frame clones and is missing some. Found here are 300,000 to 400,000 clones, less than 9.5% of them singletons; the top ten hold 0.44%. The sample was central memory CD4+ T cells from blood. The receptors derive from a woman aged 18-30 years in good health. Each CDR3 is given with its conserved first and last residue. Each record gives: D gene, clone size, V gene, J gene, CDR3 protein, CDR3 DNA. The D gene is left open where the match is weak. Size tells how often a clone was seen (once, few, many) or the class of an expanded clone, and some rows leave it out.

D gene: -; clone size: -; V gene: TRBV11-2; J gene: TRBJ1-2; CDR3 protein: CASNSLGTPDDGYTF; CDR3 DNA: TGTGCCAGCAACTCCCTTGGGACTCCGGACGATGGCTACACCTTC
D gene: -; clone size: -; V gene: TRBV7-9; J gene: TRBJ1-1; CDR3 protein: CASSLDQRFEAFF; CDR3 DNA: TGTGCCAGCAGCTTAGATCAGAGGTTTGAAGCTTTCTTT
D gene: -; clone size: few; V gene: TRBV2; J gene: TRBJ2-1; CDR3 protein: CASNGGYNEQFF; CDR3 DNA: TGTGCCAGCAATGGCGGCTACAATGAGCAGTTCTTC
D gene: TRBD1; clone size: many; V gene: TRBV5-6; J gene: TRBJ1-4; CDR3 protein: CASSVRRTGGEKLFF; CDR3 DNA: TGTGCCAGCAGCGTCCGAAGGACAGGGGGTGAAAAACTGTTTTTT
D gene: -; clone size: few; V gene: TRBV7-9; J gene: TRBJ2-3; CDR3 protein: CASSLGVGPTDTQYF; CDR3 DNA: TGTGCCAGCAGCTTAGGGGTGGGCCCCACAGATACGCAGTATTTT
D gene: -; clone size: -; V gene: TRBV4-1; J gene: TRBJ2-2; CDR3 protein: CASSQAGGTNTGELFF; CDR3 DNA: TGCGCCAGCAGCCAAGCCGGCGGGACAAACACCGGGGAGCTGTTTTTT
D gene: TRBD2; clone size: many; V gene: TRBV4-3; J gene: TRBJ2-7; CDR3 protein: CASSPSGGRHEQYF; CDR3 DNA: TGCGCCAGCAGCCCCAGCGGCGGGAGGCACGAGCAGTACTTC
D gene: TRBD2; clone size: -; V gene: TRBV5-1; J gene: TRBJ2-1; CDR3 protein: CASSFGSGGGPVLHNEQFF; CDR3 DNA: TGCGCCAGCAGCTTTGGGTCCGGGGGAGGGCCAGTCCTCCACAATGAGCAGTTCTTC
D gene: TRBD2; clone size: -; V gene: TRBV27; J gene: TRBJ2-7; CDR3 protein: CASTSDSGGSYEQYF; CDR3 DNA: TGTGCCAGCACGTCAGATAGCGGGGGCTCCTACGAGCAGTACTTC
D gene: -; clone size: -; V gene: TRBV7-8; J gene: TRBJ1-5; CDR3 protein: CASSAGELNSNQPQHF; CDR3 DNA: TGTGCCAGCAGCGCCGGGGAGTTGAATAGCAATCAGCCCCAGCATTTT
D gene: TRBD2; clone size: few; V gene: TRBV19; J gene: TRBJ2-1; CDR3 protein: CASSLGAGGNYNEQFF; CDR3 DNA: TGTGCCAGTAGTTTGGGGGCGGGAGGTAATTACAATGAGCAGTTCTTC
D gene: -; clone size: -; V gene: TRBV7-9; J gene: TRBJ2-3; CDR3 protein: CASEIQAGYTQYF; CDR3 DNA: TGTGCCAGCGAGATACAGGCCGGATATACGCAGTATTTT
D gene: -; clone size: few; V gene: TRBV7-8; J gene: TRBJ2-1; CDR3 protein: CASSLARRGEQFF; CDR3 DNA: TGTGCCAGCAGCTTAGCGCGTAGGGGCGAGCAGTTCTTC
D gene: -; clone size: few; V gene: TRBV19; J gene: TRBJ2-7; CDR3 protein: CASRIFGGRRSEQYF; CDR3 DNA: TGTGCCAGTAGGATATTTGGGGGGCGTCGTAGCGAGCAGTACTTC
D gene: TRBD1; clone size: few; V gene: TRBV13; J gene: TRBJ1-5; CDR3 protein: CASRSSRTGGNQPQHF; CDR3 DNA: TGTGCCAGCAGGAGTAGCAGGACAGGGGGCAATCAGCCCCAGCATTTT
D gene: -; clone size: -; V gene: TRBV2; J gene: TRBJ2-1; CDR3 protein: CASTLISSYNEQFF; CDR3 DNA: TGTGCCAGCACCTTGATCAGCTCCTACAATGAGCAGTTCTTC
D gene: TRBD1; clone size: few; V gene: TRBV10-3; J gene: TRBJ2-4; CDR3 protein: CAIRGTGENIQYF; CDR3 DNA: TGTGCCATCAGGGGGACAGGGGAGAACATTCAGTACTTC
D gene: -; clone size: -; V gene: TRBV19; J gene: TRBJ2-7; CDR3 protein: CASSKVQAAFNEQYF; CDR3 DNA: TGTGCCAGTAGTAAAGTACAGGCCGCCTTCAACGAGCAGTACTTC
D gene: -; clone size: few; V gene: TRBV9; J gene: TRBJ2-6; CDR3 protein: CASSIGQGSSGANVLTF; CDR3 DNA: TGTGCCAGCAGCATCGGACAAGGGAGCTCTGGGGCCAACGTCCTGACTTTC
D gene: -; clone size: few; V gene: TRBV7-8; J gene: TRBJ1-5; CDR3 protein: CASSDKGVWQPQHF; CDR3 DNA: TGTGCCAGCAGCGATAAGGGTGTTTGGCAGCCCCAGCATTTT
D gene: TRBD2; clone size: -; V gene: TRBV9; J gene: TRBJ2-5; CDR3 protein: CASSVGIQRGSGETQYF; CDR3 DNA: TGTGCCAGCAGCGTAGGGATCCAGCGGGGGTCCGGGGAGACCCAGTACTTC
D gene: -; clone size: few; V gene: TRBV5-1; J gene: TRBJ2-1; CDR3 protein: CASSLAPPWEREQFF; CDR3 DNA: TGCGCCAGCAGCTTGGCCCCCCCTTGGGAGCGGGAGCAGTTCTTC
D gene: -; clone size: few; V gene: TRBV19; J gene: TRBJ2-1; CDR3 protein: CASSTSRATNEQFF; CDR3 DNA: TGTGCCAGTAGTACTTCCAGGGCCACCAATGAGCAGTTCTTC
D gene: TRBD1; clone size: few; V gene: TRBV29-1; J gene: TRBJ1-1; CDR3 protein: CSVRGTGMNTEAFF; CDR3 DNA: TGCAGCGTGAGGGGGACAGGGATGAACACTGAAGCTTTCTTT
D gene: TRBD1; clone size: few; V gene: TRBV2; J gene: TRBJ2-1; CDR3 protein: CASGMGQGLGQFF; CDR3 DNA: TGTGCCAGCGGTATGGGACAGGGCCTGGGGCAGTTCTTC
D gene: TRBD1; clone size: -; V gene: TRBV28; J gene: TRBJ2-3; CDR3 protein: CASSLDRESTDTQYF; CDR3 DNA: TGTGCCAGCAGTCTCGACAGGGAAAGCACAGATACGCAGTATTTT
D gene: -; clone size: few; V gene: TRBV29-1; J gene: TRBJ2-7; CDR3 protein: CSVVESGYEQYF; CDR3 DNA: TGCAGCGTTGTGGAAAGCGGCTACGAGCAGTACTTC
D gene: -; clone size: -; V gene: TRBV18; J gene: TRBJ2-3; CDR3 protein: CASSPNGNVDTQYF; CDR3 DNA: TGTGCCAGCTCACCTAACGGGAACGTGGATACGCAGTATTTT
D gene: -; clone size: few; V gene: TRBV6-5; J gene: TRBJ1-1; CDR3 protein: CASSYSRAGKNTEAFF; CDR3 DNA: TGTGCCAGCAGTTACTCGAGGGCCGGAAAGAACACTGAAGCTTTCTTT
D gene: -; clone size: -; V gene: TRBV7-9; J gene: TRBJ2-5; CDR3 protein: CASSLAGGQETQYF; CDR3 DNA: TGTGCCAGCAGCTTAGCGGGAGGCCAAGAGACCCAGTACTTC
D gene: -; clone size: few; V gene: TRBV7-2; J gene: TRBJ2-7; CDR3 protein: CASSLWDGTYEQYF; CDR3 DNA: TGTGCCAGCAGCTTATGGGACGGTACCTACGAGCAGTACTTC
D gene: -; clone size: many; V gene: TRBV7-9; J gene: TRBJ1-2; CDR3 protein: CASSPRGSYGYTF; CDR3 DNA: TGTGCCAGCAGCCCCAGGGGATCCTATGGCTACACCTTC
D gene: TRBD1; clone size: -; V gene: TRBV7-2; J gene: TRBJ1-1; CDR3 protein: CASSSYRGQGNTEAFF; CDR3 DNA: TGTGCCAGCAGCTCGTACAGGGGGCAAGGGAACACTGAAGCTTTCTTT
D gene: -; clone size: -; V gene: TRBV7-2; J gene: TRBJ2-7; CDR3 protein: CASSLGSEDEQYF; CDR3 DNA: TGTGCCAGCAGCTTGGGGTCCGAGGACGAGCAGTACTTC
D gene: TRBD1; clone size: few; V gene: TRBV10-3; J gene: TRBJ2-3; CDR3 protein: CAISGGTDRTDTQYF; CDR3 DNA: TGTGCCATCAGTGGAGGGACAGACCGCACAGATACGCAGTATTTT
D gene: TRBD1; clone size: few; V gene: TRBV7-2; J gene: TRBJ2-7; CDR3 protein: CASSFQRDSGPYEQYF; CDR3 DNA: TGTGCCAGCAGCTTCCAAAGGGACAGCGGACCCTACGAGCAGTACTTC
D gene: TRBD1; clone size: -; V gene: TRBV2; J gene: TRBJ1-4; CDR3 protein: CASSSRQGTNEKLFF; CDR3 DNA: TGTGCCAGCAGTAGCCGACAGGGTACTAATGAAAAACTGTTTTTT
D gene: -; clone size: -; V gene: TRBV6-5; J gene: TRBJ2-1; CDR3 protein: CASSWSVSSYNEQFF; CDR3 DNA: TGTGCCAGCAGTTGGAGCGTCAGCTCCTACAATGAGCAGTTCTTC
D gene: TRBD1; clone size: few; V gene: TRBV18; J gene: TRBJ1-1; CDR3 protein: CASSPGQTNTEAFF; CDR3 DNA: TGTGCCAGCTCACCGGGACAGACGAACACTGAAGCTTTCTTT
D gene: -; clone size: -; V gene: TRBV19; J gene: TRBJ2-7; CDR3 protein: CASGHFGSTDEQYF; CDR3 DNA: TGTGCCAGTGGCCATTTCGGGTCAACGGACGAGCAGTACTTC
D gene: -; clone size: -; V gene: TRBV5-1; J gene: TRBJ2-5; CDR3 protein: CASSQSWAAETQYF; CDR3 DNA: TGCGCCAGCAGCCAATCCTGGGCGGCGGAGACCCAGTACTTC
D gene: TRBD2; clone size: few; V gene: TRBV6-6; J gene: TRBJ2-3; CDR3 protein: CAVSGVTDTQYF; CDR3 DNA: TGTGCCGTGAGCGGGGTTACAGATACGCAGTATTTT
D gene: -; clone size: -; V gene: TRBV13; J gene: TRBJ2-2; CDR3 protein: CASSPRNTGELFF; CDR3 DNA: TGTGCCAGCAGCCCAAGAAACACCGGGGAGCTGTTTTTT
D gene: -; clone size: few; V gene: TRBV2; J gene: TRBJ2-1; CDR3 protein: CASSEQGGLYNEQFF; CDR3 DNA: TGTGCCAGCAGTGAACAGGGGGGGCTGTACAATGAGCAGTTCTTC
D gene: -; clone size: few; V gene: TRBV5-1; J gene: TRBJ2-3; CDR3 protein: CASSLAVSTDTQYF; CDR3 DNA: TGCGCCAGCAGCTTAGCGGTCTCCACAGATACGCAGTATTTT